Listed here are 32 T cell receptor beta chains from one sample, sequenced in a study of T cell changes during pregnancy in multiple sclerosis. Repertoires were generated with immunoSEQ multiplex PCR, while TCRdb's copy carries only in-frame clones and drops some. The table has tens of thousands of clones, about 94% seen once. The source was CD4+ T cells from peripheral blood mononuclear cells, collected after pregnancy. These receptors came from a female donor with multiple sclerosis, enrolled in a pregnancy study.

This sequence joins TRBV6-1 and TRBJ2-2, with 8 bases fitting TRBD2. The J segment lost 5 bases and the V segment lost 7 bases, leaving 6 bases of the junction unmatched. The CDR3 loop spans 14 amino acids. Germline V gene data show CDR1 as MNHNS and CDR2 as SASEGT. CDR3 bases: TGTGCCAGCACCGGGACTAGAGGGACCGGGGAGCTGTTTTTT. It encodes CASTGTRGTGELFF.

The chain has TRBV9 and TRBJ2-3, with 9 bases identical to TRBD2. V gave up 2 bases and J gave up 4 bases; unmatched junction bases: 8. Germline V gene data show CDR1 as SGDLS and CDR2 as YYNGEE. The CDR3 loop spans 16 amino acids. The CDR3 is CASSVRGLAGPDTQYF. The CDR3 coding sequence is TGTGCCAGCAGCGTTAGGGGACTAGCAGGGCCAGATACGCAGTATTTT.

This chain joins TRBV7-2 and TRBJ1-5; 9 bases line up with TRBD1. Losses at the gene ends were 5 bases for V and 5 bases for J; bases not matched to a gene: 4. The germline gives CDR1 SGHTA, CDR2 FQGNSA. The CDR3 length is 14 residues. CDR3 residues: CASSQQGAHQPQHF. For the CDR3, the DNA is TGTGCCAGCAGCCAACAGGGGGCGCATCAGCCCCAGCATTTT.

V gene TRBV7-3 combines with J gene TRBJ2-1; TRBD2 matches 14 bases. Per germline, CDR1 SGHTA and CDR2 FQGTGA. CDR3 size: 14 residues. After removal of 6 bases from V and 9 bases from J, the junction contained 4 bases not matched to a gene. The CDR3 DNA follows: TGTGCCAGCAGGGGGACTAGCGGGAGCTTTGAGCAGTTCTTC. Amino acids: CASRGTSGSFEQFF. Drawing the rest from reference TRBV7-3 and TRBJ2-1, the complete variable domain is GAGVSQTPSNKVTEKGKYVELRCDPISGHTALYWYRQSLGQGPEFLIYFQGTGAADDSGLPNDRFFAVRPEGSVSTLKIQRTERGDSAVYLCASRGTSGSFEQFFGPGTRLTVL.

This chain joins TRBV7-6 and TRBJ1-1; possible D gene TRBD1, 6 bases. Germline V CDR1 and CDR2: SGHVS, FNYEAQ. This CDR3 comprises 16 residues. V lost 2 bases and J 5 bases, leaving 18 bases between the germline ends. The CDR3 DNA reads TGTGCCAGCAGCTTAATACAGGGCCAAAGTGGTACTGAAGCTTTCTTT. Residues: CASSLIQGQSGTEAFF.

This chain joins TRBV2 and TRBJ2-1, with D maybe TRBD1 (5 bases). Germline V CDR1 and CDR2: SNHLY, FYNNEI. The CDR3 has 15 amino acids. Trimming stripped 7 bases from V and 0 bases from J, with 13 bases between. CDR3 DNA sequence: TGTGCCAGCACTGGTGGACAAACCTCCTACAATGAGCAGTTCTTC. Protein: CASTGGQTSYNEQFF.

This clone has a single count. This chain uses TRBV30 with TRBJ2-7; 7 bases match TRBD1. Germline V CDR1 and CDR2: GTSNPN, SVGIG (reference sequence). This CDR3 has 13 amino acids. V shed 2 bases, J shed 2 bases, and the junction held 3 bases outside the gene matches. CDR3 in amino acids: CAWSWDSPYEQYF. CDR3 nucleotide sequence: TGTGCCTGGAGTTGGGACAGTCCCTACGAGCAGTACTTC.

The V gene is TRBV25-1, the J gene TRBJ1-4, with 8 bases fitting TRBD1. The junction had 10 bases not matched to a gene; V was cut back by 5 bases and J by 8 bases. The CDR3 consists of 15 residues. Germline CDR1 MGHDK, CDR2 SYGVNS. CDR3 loop: CASSRPDREREKLFF. CDR3 sequence (DNA): TGTGCCAGCAGTCGCCCGGACAGGGAGCGGGAAAAACTGTTTTTT.

The chain has TRBV28 and TRBJ1-1; perhaps TRBD1 as D (6 bases). The CDR3 covers 14 residues. Germline values: CDR1 MDHEN, CDR2 SYDVKM. V gave up 8 bases and J gave up 3 bases, with 16 bases separating them. CDR3: CASLDGGAYTEAFF. In DNA form, the CDR3 reads TGTGCCAGCCTGGACGGGGGGGCTTACACTGAAGCTTTCTTT.

In nucleotides, the CDR3 is TGTGCCAGCAGCGTAGATGAAGGACAGGCGTACAATGAGCAGTTCTTC. It is translated as CASSVDEGQAYNEQFF. The V call is TRBV9, the J call TRBJ2-1, with 7 nucleotides matching TRBD1. Germline assignment: CDR1 SGDLS and CDR2 YYNGEE. This CDR3 contains 16 residues. J was trimmed by 4 bases and V by 0 bases; bases with no gene match: 7.

The chain joins TRBV28 to TRBJ2-7; 10 bases are shared with TRBD1. The CDR3 contains 14 residues. J gave up 2 bases and V 6 bases, and 4 bases lay outside the gene matches. CDR1 is MDHEN, CDR2 SYDVKM, per germline. CDR3 coding DNA: TGTGCCAGCAGGACGGGACAGGGGACCTACGAGCAGTACTTC. Residues: CASRTGQGTYEQYF. The full variable domain, in which reference TRBV28 and TRBJ2-7 provide the parts outside the CDR3, is DVKVTQSSRYLVKRTGEKVFLECVQDMDHENMFWYRQDPGLGLRLIYFSYDVKMKEKGDIPEGYSVSREKKERFSLILESASTNQTSMYLCASRTGQGTYEQYFGPGTRLTVT.

V gene TRBV11-1 combines with J gene TRBJ2-2, with 10 bases lining up with TRBD1. In germline, CDR1 is SGHAT, CDR2 FQDESV (reference sequence). The CDR3 sequence is 19 residues long. V was pared by 6 bases and J by 5 bases, with 18 bases of the junction left unmatched. The CDR3, as DNA: TGTGCCAGCAGGACAGGGGGCTGGGGGAGCGGGGTCCGGACCGGGGAGCTGTTTTTT. Translation: CASRTGGWGSGVRTGELFF.

The V gene is TRBV27, the J gene TRBJ2-3; 12 nucleotides align to TRBD2. This CDR3 is 15 amino acids long. CDR1 is MNHEY and CDR2 is SMNVEV in the germline V gene (reference sequence). The trim removed 4 bases at V and 4 bases at J, leaving 3 bases unmatched. This CDR3 is CASSYGLAGSDTQYF. In DNA form, the CDR3 reads TGTGCCAGCAGTTATGGACTAGCGGGATCAGATACGCAGTATTTT.

The rearrangement uses TRBV20-1 and TRBJ2-5; tentatively, D is TRBD1 (6 bases). The ends were cut back, 5 bases at V and 5 bases at J, with 6 bases in the middle. The CDR3 totals 10 residues. Germline V gene lookup returns CDR1 DFQATT and CDR2 SNEGSKA (reference sequence). CDR3 DNA sequence: TGCAGTGCTGGGGGCGAGACCCAGTACTTC. Protein product: CSAGGETQYF.

The chain combines TRBV19 with TRBJ2-7, with 8 positions matching TRBD2. CDR1 and CDR2 from the germline V gene are LNHDA and SQIVND (reference sequence). With V trimmed by 1 base and J by 5 bases, 7 bases remained unmatched. CDR3 length equals 15 residues. CDR3 in DNA: TGTGCCAGTAGTATAGTTCCGGGAGGGCGAGACGAGCAGTACTTC. It codes for CASSIVPGGRDEQYF. The entire variable domain, with the rest obtained from reference TRBV19 and TRBJ2-7, is as follows: DGGITQSPKYLFRKEGQNVTLSCEQNLNHDAMYWYRQDPGQGLRLIYYSQIVNDFQKGDIAEGYSVSREKKESFPLTVTSAQKNPTAFYLCASSIVPGGRDEQYFGPGTRLTVT.

This chain links TRBV4-2 with TRBJ1-1; weak D call: TRBD1 (6 bases). V lost 0 bases and J 4 bases, leaving 12 bases between the germline ends. The CDR3 sequence is 15 residues long. The germline CDR1 and CDR2 sequences are LGHNA and YNFKEQ. The CDR3 sequence: CASSQEGQTGTEAFF. In DNA, the CDR3 is TGTGCCAGCAGCCAAGAGGGACAAACCGGCACTGAAGCTTTCTTT.

The V and J genes are TRBV6-6 and TRBJ1-3, with a weak D call TRBD1 (5 bases). The CDR3 sequence is 14 residues long. Germline lookup yields CDR1 MNHNY and CDR2 SVGAGI (reference sequence). V was clipped by 6 bases and J by 0 bases, with 9 bases between them. CDR3 DNA sequence: TGTGCCAGCAGCCTAGGGGTCTCTGGAAACACCATATATTTT. This encodes CASSLGVSGNTIYF.

V usage is TRBV30 and J usage is TRBJ1-2, with 8 positions matching TRBD1. The V gene end was trimmed by 1 base and the J gene end by 6 bases; junction bases not matched to a gene: 4. Germline V lookup: CDR1 GTSNPN, CDR2 SVGIG (reference sequence). There are 13 residues in the CDR3. Here the CDR3 DNA reads TGTGCCTGGAGTGCCCGGACAGGGCATGGCTACACCTTC. Its protein product is CAWSARTGHGYTF.

The chain has TRBV4-2 and TRBJ1-2; D ambiguous. The germline V gene has CDR1 LGHNA and CDR2 YNFKEQ. V was shortened by 1 base and J by 2 bases, with 8 bases between the two germline ends. The CDR3 contains 14 residues. The CDR3 region is CASSQGPVNYGYTF. Here the CDR3 DNA reads TGTGCCAGCAGCCAAGGGCCAGTCAACTATGGCTACACCTTC.

This clone came up once. The CDR3 nucleotides read TGTGCCAGCAGCCCCGGGACTAGCGGGAGGGCCGATGAGCAGTTCTTC. This sequence encodes CASSPGTSGRADEQFF. This chain links TRBV11-2 with TRBJ2-1, with TRBD2 matching 16 bases. CDR1 is SGHAT, CDR2 FQNNGV, per germline. The CDR3 length is 16 residues. The ends lost 5 bases at V and 8 bases at J; junction bases unmatched: 6.

The V gene is TRBV19, the J gene TRBJ2-1; possibly TRBD2 for D (5 bases). The CDR3 is made up of 15 amino acids. The V end lost 5 bases, the J end lost 4 bases, and 15 bases lay between the germline ends. In germline, CDR1 is LNHDA, CDR2 SQIVND (reference sequence). CDR3 sequence: CASSQRDFGYNEQFF. In nucleotides, the CDR3 is TGTGCCAGTAGTCAACGGGATTTTGGATACAATGAGCAGTTCTTC.

The chain combines TRBV5-4 with TRBJ2-7, with 8 bases identical to TRBD2. V lost 4 bases to trimming and J lost 5 bases; unmatched junction nucleotides: 11. CDR1 SGHNT and CDR2 YYREEE come from the germline V gene (reference sequence). This CDR3 contains 15 residues. CDR3 coding DNA: TGTGCCAGCAGCCGGGGGGGTCTAGGGGCAAACGAGCAGTACTTC. Its translation is CASSRGGLGANEQYF.

The chain combines TRBV7-9 with TRBJ1-3; D call uncertain. Trimming removed 5 bases at V and 0 bases at J, with 5 bases between. This CDR3 is 13 amino acids long. Germline CDR1 SEHNR, CDR2 FQNEAQ (reference sequence). CDR3 amino acids: CASSHSSGNTIYF. DNA for the CDR3: TGTGCCAGCAGCCACAGCTCTGGAAACACCATATATTTT.

The rearrangement joins TRBV9 to TRBJ2-3, with D possibly matching TRBD2 (5 bases). The V gene lost 1 base and the J gene lost 4 bases, with 10 bases spanning the gap. There are 14 residues in the CDR3. CDR1 is SGDLS, CDR2 YYNGEE, per germline. CDR3 bases: TGTGCCAGCAGCGTACTAGCCGTCTCAGATACGCAGTATTTT. It specifies CASSVLAVSDTQYF.

This rearrangement joins TRBV7-8 to TRBJ1-3; 9 bases match TRBD1. The CDR3 loop spans 16 amino acids. Germline values: CDR1 SGHVS, CDR2 FQNEAQ. Germline trimming cut 5 bases from V and 3 bases from J; bases unmatched to any gene: 8. CDR3 amino acids: CASSNRDRVGGNTIYF. DNA of the CDR3: TGTGCCAGCAGCAACCGGGACAGGGTCGGTGGAAACACCATATATTTT.

This chain joins TRBV7-9 and TRBJ1-1, with a weak D call TRBD1 (5 bases). Germline CDR1 SEHNR, CDR2 FQNEAQ (reference sequence). V dropped 5 bases and J dropped 0 bases, with 10 bases sitting between them. There are 14 residues in the CDR3. The CDR3 reads CASSRRELNTEAFF. The DNA of the CDR3 is TGTGCCAGCAGCCGCAGGGAATTGAACACTGAAGCTTTCTTT.

This clone was recorded once. This sequence joins TRBV4-2 and TRBJ1-5, with D maybe TRBD1 (5 bases). Trimming stripped 0 bases from V and 6 bases from J, with 9 bases between. This CDR3 has 14 residues. The germline gives CDR1 LGHNA, CDR2 YNFKEQ. The CDR3 DNA sequence: TGTGCCAGCAGCCAAGATTGGGGGGGTCAGCCCCAGCATTTT. Residues: CASSQDWGGQPQHF.

The chain is built from TRBV28 and TRBJ2-3, with TRBD1 matching over 7 bases. V shed 2 bases, J shed 0 bases, and the junction held 5 bases outside the gene matches. Germline-derived CDR1 and CDR2 are MDHEN and SYDVKM. The CDR3 consists of 16 residues. CDR3 amino acids: CASSLRRGSSTDTQYF. In DNA form, the CDR3 reads TGTGCCAGCAGTTTACGCAGGGGGTCTAGCACAGATACGCAGTATTTT.

The CDR3 DNA is TGTGCCAGTAGTAAAACCGGGACAGGGAGTTACGAGCAGTACTTC. It codes for CASSKTGTGSYEQYF. The chain employs TRBV19 and TRBJ2-7, with 9 bases fitting TRBD1. V shed 4 bases and J 4 bases; nucleotides not matched to a gene: 8. The V gene's germline CDR1 is LNHDA and CDR2 SQIVND (reference sequence). The CDR3 is 15 amino acids.

The chain employs TRBV28 and TRBJ2-3; D is possibly TRBD2 (6 bases). CDR3 length equals 14 residues. Germline CDR1 and CDR2: MDHEN and SYDVKM. Trimming took 2 bases from V and 6 from J, leaving 12 bases between them. CDR3: CASSLGLTQDTQYF. The CDR3 DNA follows: TGTGCCAGCAGTTTAGGACTAACCCAGGATACGCAGTATTTT. The full variable domain, in which reference TRBV28 and TRBJ2-3 provide the parts outside the CDR3, is DVKVTQSSRYLVKRTGEKVFLECVQDMDHENMFWYRQDPGLGLRLIYFSYDVKMKEKGDIPEGYSVSREKKERFSLILESASTNQTSMYLCASSLGLTQDTQYFGPGTRLTVL.

This clone occurred once. The V and J genes are TRBV29-1 and TRBJ2-7, with 7 positions matching TRBD1. The CDR3 consists of 14 residues. V trimming: 6 bases; J trimming: 2 bases; junction bases outside the gene matches: 10. Germline values: CDR1 SQVTM, CDR2 ANQGSEA. CDR3 DNA sequence: TGCAGCGTCCGACCCGGGACAGCCCCCTACGAGCAGTACTTC. It is translated as CSVRPGTAPYEQYF.

The V gene is TRBV5-1, the J gene TRBJ2-2, with TRBD1 matching 8 bases. The CDR3 consists of 16 residues. Germline V gene sequence: CDR1 SGHRS, CDR2 YFSETQ. V shed 6 bases, J shed 6 bases, and the junction held 13 bases outside the gene matches. CDR3 DNA sequence: TGCGCCAGCACCTCTCGGCTACAGGGGGTGGCCGGGGAGCTGTTTTTT. It specifies CASTSRLQGVAGELFF.